These 20 T cell receptor beta chains originate from one sample sequenced in a study of molecular identifiers for immune sequencing clone quantification. In TCRdb, the PCR reads were re-called with MiXCR into one record per CDR3 protein. The table includes some 65,000 distinct CDR3 sequences, approximately 17% detected once. Specimen: naive CD8+ T cells from blood, with Jurkat cell RNA spiked in. Subset noted: FACS-sorted CD8+CD4-CCR7+CD45RA+ naive T cells. Receptors were obtained from a human donor in good health. Some libraries in this study had Jurkat cell RNA spiked in.

This clonotype has ten or more counts. The chain recombines TRBV4-1 with TRBJ2-7; D remains unclear. Between the trimmed V and J ends, which lost 4 bases and 0 bases, there was a span of 10 bases. This CDR3 is built from 14 residues. CDR1 is MGHRA, CDR2 YSYEKL, per germline. The CDR3 region has the DNA TGCGCCAGCAGCCCGTCGCAGAGCTCCTACGAGCAGTACTTC. This gives the protein CASSPSQSSYEQYF.

With regard to this clonotype: One base away lies a much larger clone, so this may be a sequencing read error. CDR3 in amino acids: CSARTGTNYERYF. The CDR3 bases are TGCAGTGCTAGAACCGGGACTAACTACGAGCGGTACTTC. The chain has TRBV20-1 and TRBJ2-7, with 7 positions matching TRBD2. Germline lookup yields CDR1 DFQATT and CDR2 SNEGSKA (reference sequence). There are 13 residues in the CDR3.

In its sample, this clonotype was seen many times. This chain joins TRBV27 and TRBJ2-7, with D unresolved. The CDR3 runs to 13 residues. Trimming took off 0 bases at V and 4 bases at J, with 7 bases between the two ends. Germline V lookup: CDR1 MNHEY, CDR2 SMNVEV (reference sequence). The CDR3 nucleotides are TGTGCCAGCAGTTTATCGTCCGGGTACGAGCAGTACTTC. It is translated as CASSLSSGYEQYF.

This clonotype was detected ten times or more. This sequence joins TRBV13 and TRBJ2-7; TRBD1 aligns across 12 bases. Trimming cost V 5 bases and J 4 bases; bases outside gene matches: 15. Germline CDR1 is PRHDT and CDR2 is FYEKMQ (reference sequence). The CDR3 runs 18 residues. The CDR3 is CASSHLGTGGPGVYEQYF. CDR3 DNA: TGTGCCAGCAGCCACTTAGGGACAGGGGGCCCCGGGGTGTACGAGCAGTACTTC.

This clonotype was counted between two and nine times. The chain has TRBV7-6 and TRBJ2-2; 11 bases align to TRBD2. CDR1 and CDR2 from the germline V gene are SGHVS and FNYEAQ. The CDR3 runs to 16 residues. The junction had 3 bases not matched to a gene; V was cut back by 1 base and J by 5 bases. CDR3 amino acids: CASSLGLAGSTGELFF. The CDR3 DNA follows: TGTGCCAGCAGCTTAGGACTAGCGGGGAGTACCGGGGAGCTGTTTTTT.

Note on this clonotype: A read error may explain this, as a much larger clone is one base away. V and J are TRBV29-1 and TRBJ2-2; 7 nucleotides match TRBD2. This CDR3 contains 12 residues. Per germline, CDR1 SQVTM and CDR2 ANQGSEA. CDR3 nucleotide sequence: TGCGGCGTCCCGAGCGGGGCCGGGGAGCTGTTTTTT. Translation: CGVPSGAGELFF.

The table lists this clonotype with a few counts. This chain joins TRBV7-9 and TRBJ2-1; 13 bases are a match to TRBD2. Per germline, CDR1 SEHNR and CDR2 FQNEAQ (reference sequence). With 5 bases clipped from V and 9 bases from J, the junction kept 10 bases outside the gene matches. The CDR3 is 16 residues long. CDR3 in DNA: TGTGCCAGCAGCCATCCGGGACTAGCGGGATGGCTTGAGCAGTTCTTC. This encodes CASSHPGLAGWLEQFF.

This clonotype turned up a few times. This chain links TRBV6-5 with TRBJ2-1; D is possibly TRBD2 (5 bases). This CDR3 is 13 amino acids long. Germline V gene sequence: CDR1 MNHEY, CDR2 SVGAGI. Trimming took off 10 bases at V and 9 bases at J, with 19 bases between the two ends. CDR3 region: CATPTRRRSEQFF. Here the CDR3 DNA reads TGTGCCACTCCGACGAGGAGGCGGAGTGAGCAGTTCTTC.

This clonotype was seen at least ten times. The chain recombines TRBV27 with TRBJ2-3; the match to TRBD1 covers 9 bases. Trimming removed 4 bases from V and 1 base from J; junction bases left unmatched: 18. CDR1 and CDR2 (germline): MNHEY, SMNVEV (reference sequence). CDR3 length: 20 residues. The CDR3 sequence is CASSSRTGQGLKPGTDTQYF. Here the CDR3 DNA reads TGTGCCAGCAGTTCCAGGACAGGACAGGGGCTTAAGCCTGGCACAGATACGCAGTATTTT.

This clonotype has a count of ten or more. This chain joins TRBV10-3 and TRBJ1-3, with 7 positions matching TRBD1. From germline, CDR1 is ENHRY and CDR2 SYGVKD. The V segment lost 9 bases and the J segment 0 bases; nucleotides outside the gene matches: 14. CDR3 length: 17 amino acids. CDR3 bases: TGTGCCATATCTCAGGGGGATTGGACCTCCTCTGGAAACACCATATATTTT. Translation gives CAISQGDWTSSGNTIYF.

This chain uses TRBV9 with TRBJ1-3; D gene uncertain. V lost 5 bases and J 0 bases, leaving 12 bases between the germline ends. The CDR3 covers 15 residues. The germline V gene has CDR1 SGDLS and CDR2 YYNGEE. The DNA for the CDR3 is TGTGCCAGCAGTGTGGGAAAGGGCTCTGGAAACACCATATATTTT. Translation: CASSVGKGSGNTIYF.

This clonotype has at least ten counts. The chain carries TRBV6-2 or TRBV6-3 and TRBJ2-7, with 7 bases identical to TRBD1. CDR1 and CDR2 from the germline V gene are MNHEY and SVGEGT. This CDR3 region has 18 residues. Trimming took 4 bases from V and 5 from J; bases not matched to a gene: 20. Here the CDR3 reads CASSFPRDRFQDQDEQYF. In nucleotides, the CDR3 is TGTGCCAGCAGTTTCCCCCGGGACAGATTTCAGGATCAGGACGAGCAGTACTTC.

This clonotype was picked up many times. The chain joins TRBV19 to TRBJ1-1, with D unresolved. Germline loops: CDR1 LNHDA, CDR2 SQIVND (reference sequence). V was clipped by 5 bases and J by 0 bases, with 7 bases between them. The CDR3 runs to 13 residues. The CDR3 sequence: CASSPGLNTEAFF. The CDR3 DNA sequence: TGTGCCAGTAGTCCTGGACTGAACACTGAAGCTTTCTTT.

This clonotype has ten or more counts. The chain links TRBV29-1 to TRBJ2-7, with D unclear. Germline V gene lookup returns CDR1 SQVTM and CDR2 ANQGSEA. The germline V and J ends were trimmed by 5 bases and 5 bases, with 13 bases remaining between them. CDR3 length: 12 residues. CDR3 in amino acids: CSVLVFEDEQYF. The DNA for the CDR3 is TGCAGCGTTCTGGTGTTTGAGGACGAGCAGTACTTC.

Ten or more counts support this clonotype. The chain has TRBV5-8 and TRBJ1-5, with 8 bases identical to TRBD1. J lost 9 bases, V lost 0 bases, and 5 bases had no gene match. The CDR3 is made up of 14 amino acids. Germline V gene sequence: CDR1 SGHTS, CDR2 YDEGEE. The CDR3 sequence: CASSLGTGKLPQHF. The DNA of the CDR3 is TGTGCCAGCAGCTTGGGGACAGGGAAGCTGCCCCAGCATTTT.

Regarding this clonotype: A much larger clonotype is one base distant, so this may be a read error. J is TRBJ1-4 and V is TRBV15; no reliable D call. The CDR3 loop spans 12 amino acids. The V gene's germline CDR1 is LNHNV and CDR2 YYDKDF (reference sequence). The CDR3: CAASISMEKLFF. The CDR3, as DNA: TGTGCCGCCAGCATAAGCATGGAAAAACTGTTTTTT. Using reference TRBV15 and TRBJ1-4 for the parts outside the CDR3, the full variable domain is DAMVIQNPRYQVTQFGKPVTLSCSQTLNHNVMYWYQQKSSQAPKLLFHYYDKDFNNEADTPDNFQSRRPNTSFCFLDIRSPGLGDTAMYLCAASISMEKLFFGSGTQLSVL.

In its sample, this clonotype was seen a few times. An end of the junction differs from the germline gene, which may be a read error. The V gene is TRBV4-3, the J gene TRBJ2-7; TRBD2 matches at 12 bases. The CDR3 consists of 18 residues. Germline V lookup: CDR1 LGHNA, CDR2 YSLEER. The CDR3, as DNA: TGCGCCGGCAGCCAAGATGCATCCTCGGGACTAGCGGGTTACGAGCAGTACTTC. As protein: CAGSQDASSGLAGYEQYF.

Here the CDR3 reads CASSLADPGWDEQFF. CDR3 bases: TGTGCCAGCAGTTTAGCGGACCCCGGCTGGGATGAGCAGTTCTTC. The genes are TRBV28 and TRBJ2-1; no clear D gene. The V gene's germline CDR1 is MDHEN and CDR2 SYDVKM. The length of the CDR3 is 15 residues. V lost 2 bases, J lost 8 bases, and 16 bases lay in between.

There are a few counts of this clonotype. V and J are TRBV12-3 or TRBV12-4 and TRBJ2-7; D might be TRBD1 or TRBD2, each matching 5 bases. The CDR3 covers 14 residues. V was clipped by 5 bases and J by 2 bases, with 13 bases between them. CDR3 in amino acids: CASSTTGLTYEQYF. The CDR3 region has the DNA TGTGCCAGCAGTACTACAGGACTGACCTACGAGCAGTACTTC.

The DNA for the CDR3 is TGTGCCAGCAGCTTTTCCCGCGGGAGTCAAACCTACGAGCAGTACTTC. It codes for CASSFSRGSQTYEQYF. The gene calls are TRBV7-9 and TRBJ2-7; 7 bases line up with TRBD2. Germline V CDR1 and CDR2: SEHNR, FQNEAQ (reference sequence). There are 16 residues in the CDR3. Germline trimming cut 3 bases from V and 2 bases from J; bases unmatched to any gene: 10.